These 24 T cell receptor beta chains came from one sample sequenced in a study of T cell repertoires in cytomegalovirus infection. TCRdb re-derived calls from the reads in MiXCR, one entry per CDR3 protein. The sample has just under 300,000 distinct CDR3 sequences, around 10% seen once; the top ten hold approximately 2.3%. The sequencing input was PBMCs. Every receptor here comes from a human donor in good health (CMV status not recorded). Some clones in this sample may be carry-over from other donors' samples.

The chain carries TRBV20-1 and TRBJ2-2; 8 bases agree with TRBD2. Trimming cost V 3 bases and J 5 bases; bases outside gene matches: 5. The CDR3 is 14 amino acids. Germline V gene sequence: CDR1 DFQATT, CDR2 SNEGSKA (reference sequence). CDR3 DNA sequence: TGCAGTGCTAGCGGGGGGGCCGGAACCGGGGAGCTGTTTTTT. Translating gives CSASGGAGTGELFF.

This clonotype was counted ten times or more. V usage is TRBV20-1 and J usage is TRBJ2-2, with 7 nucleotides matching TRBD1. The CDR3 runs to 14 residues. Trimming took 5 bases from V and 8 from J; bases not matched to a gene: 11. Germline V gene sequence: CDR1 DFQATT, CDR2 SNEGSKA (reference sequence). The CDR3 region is CSAGRNRGNGELFF. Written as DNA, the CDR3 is TGCAGTGCTGGTCGGAACAGGGGTAATGGGGAGCTGTTTTTT.

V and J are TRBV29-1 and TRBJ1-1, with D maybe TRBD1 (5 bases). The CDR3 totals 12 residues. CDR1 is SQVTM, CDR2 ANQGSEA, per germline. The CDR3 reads CGLAQGITEAFF. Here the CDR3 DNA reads TGCGGCCTTGCGCAGGGAATAACTGAAGCTTTCTTT.

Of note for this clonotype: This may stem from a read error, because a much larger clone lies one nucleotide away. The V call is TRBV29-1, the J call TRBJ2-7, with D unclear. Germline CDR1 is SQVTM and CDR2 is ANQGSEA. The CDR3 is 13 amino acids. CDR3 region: CCVEVSLGYEQYF. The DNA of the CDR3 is TGCTGCGTTGAGGTCAGTCTGGGCTACGAGCAGTACTTC.

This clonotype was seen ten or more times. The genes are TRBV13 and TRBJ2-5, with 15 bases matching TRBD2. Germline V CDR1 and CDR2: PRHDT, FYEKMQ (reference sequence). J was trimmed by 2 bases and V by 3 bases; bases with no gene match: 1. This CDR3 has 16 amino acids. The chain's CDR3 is CASSFGLAGGQETQYF. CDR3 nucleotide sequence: TGTGCCAGCAGCTTCGGACTAGCGGGGGGGCAAGAGACCCAGTACTTC.

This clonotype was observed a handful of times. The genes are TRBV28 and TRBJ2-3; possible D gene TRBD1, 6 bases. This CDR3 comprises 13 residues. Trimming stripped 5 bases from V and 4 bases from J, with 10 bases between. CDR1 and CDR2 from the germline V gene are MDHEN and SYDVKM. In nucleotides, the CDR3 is TGTGCCAGCAGTCGACGGACAGCAGATACGCAGTATTTT. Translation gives CASSRRTADTQYF.

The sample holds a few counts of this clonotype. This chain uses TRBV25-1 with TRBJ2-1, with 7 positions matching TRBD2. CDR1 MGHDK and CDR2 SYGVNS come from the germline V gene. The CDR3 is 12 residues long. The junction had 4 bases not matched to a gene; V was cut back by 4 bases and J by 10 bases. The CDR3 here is CASSAGLDEQFF. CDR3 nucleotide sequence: TGTGCCAGCAGTGCCGGACTAGACGAGCAGTTCTTC.

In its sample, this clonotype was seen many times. The CDR3 is CASSLSSWYGPSYNEQFF. In DNA, the CDR3 is TGTGCCAGCAGCTTGTCGTCGTGGTACGGGCCCTCCTACAATGAGCAGTTCTTC. The gene calls are TRBV7-3 and TRBJ2-1; no reliable D call. The CDR3 runs to 18 residues. Trimming stripped 3 bases from V and 0 bases from J, with 18 bases between. The germline V gene encodes CDR1 SGHTA and CDR2 FQGTGA.

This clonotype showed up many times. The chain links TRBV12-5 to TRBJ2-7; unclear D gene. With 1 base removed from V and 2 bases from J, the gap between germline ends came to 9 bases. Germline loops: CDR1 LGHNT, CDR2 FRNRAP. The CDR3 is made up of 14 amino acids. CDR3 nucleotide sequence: TGTGCTAGTGGTTTGGGACATAGAACCTACGAGCAGTACTTC. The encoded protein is CASGLGHRTYEQYF.

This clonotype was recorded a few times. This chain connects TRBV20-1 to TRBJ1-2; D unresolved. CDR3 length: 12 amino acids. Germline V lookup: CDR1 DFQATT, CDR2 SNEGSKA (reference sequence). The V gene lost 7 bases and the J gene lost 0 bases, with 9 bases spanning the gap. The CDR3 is CSVSQANYGYTF. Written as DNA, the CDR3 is TGCAGTGTGAGCCAAGCTAACTATGGCTACACCTTC.

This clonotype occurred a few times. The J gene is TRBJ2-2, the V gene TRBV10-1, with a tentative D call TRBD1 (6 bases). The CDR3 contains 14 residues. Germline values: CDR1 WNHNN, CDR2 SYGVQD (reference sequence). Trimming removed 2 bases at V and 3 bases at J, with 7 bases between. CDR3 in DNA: TGCGCCAGCAGTGAGAACAGGGACACCGGGGAGCTGTTTTTT. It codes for CASSENRDTGELFF.

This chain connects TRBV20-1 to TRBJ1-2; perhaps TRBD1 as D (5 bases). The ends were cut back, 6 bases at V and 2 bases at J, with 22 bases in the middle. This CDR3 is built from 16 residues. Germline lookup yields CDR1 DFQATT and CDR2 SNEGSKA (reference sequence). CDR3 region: CSAMIRGTQVNYGYTF. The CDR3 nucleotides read TGCAGTGCCATGATTCGGGGGACCCAAGTCAACTATGGCTACACCTTC.

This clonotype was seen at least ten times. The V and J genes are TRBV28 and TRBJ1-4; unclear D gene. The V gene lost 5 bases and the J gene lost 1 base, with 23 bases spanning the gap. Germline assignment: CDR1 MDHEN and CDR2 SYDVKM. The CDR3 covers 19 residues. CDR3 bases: TGTGCCAGCAGTACTATGGAACACTCGAGTTCGCAAACTAATGAAAAACTGTTTTTT. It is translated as CASSTMEHSSSQTNEKLFF.

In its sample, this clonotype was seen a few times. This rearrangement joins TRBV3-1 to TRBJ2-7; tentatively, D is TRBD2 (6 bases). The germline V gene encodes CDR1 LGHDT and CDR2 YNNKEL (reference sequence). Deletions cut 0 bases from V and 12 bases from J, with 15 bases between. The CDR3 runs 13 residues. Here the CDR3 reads CASSQDSGSRGYF. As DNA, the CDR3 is TGTGCCAGCAGCCAAGATAGCGGTTCGCGGGGGTACTTC.

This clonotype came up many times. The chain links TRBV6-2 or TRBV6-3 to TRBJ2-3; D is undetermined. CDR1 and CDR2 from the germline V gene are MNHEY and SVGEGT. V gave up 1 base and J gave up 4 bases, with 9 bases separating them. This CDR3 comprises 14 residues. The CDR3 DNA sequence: TGTGCCAGCAGTTACTGGTCCCGGGCAGATACGCAGTATTTT. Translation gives CASSYWSRADTQYF.

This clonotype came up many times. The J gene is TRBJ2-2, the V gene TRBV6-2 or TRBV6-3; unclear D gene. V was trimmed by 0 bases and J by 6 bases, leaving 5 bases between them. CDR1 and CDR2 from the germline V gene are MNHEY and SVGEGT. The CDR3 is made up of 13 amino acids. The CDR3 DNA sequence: TGTGCCAGCAGTTACTCGTTCCCCGGGGAGCTGTTTTTT. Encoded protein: CASSYSFPGELFF.

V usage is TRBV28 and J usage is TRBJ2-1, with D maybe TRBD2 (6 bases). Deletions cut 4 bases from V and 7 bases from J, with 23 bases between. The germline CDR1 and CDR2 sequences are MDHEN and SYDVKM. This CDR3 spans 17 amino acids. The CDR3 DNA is TGTGCCAGCAGTTCCTTAGGAGGGTCCCGGTTGGGGAATGAGCAGTTCTTC. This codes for CASSSLGGSRLGNEQFF.

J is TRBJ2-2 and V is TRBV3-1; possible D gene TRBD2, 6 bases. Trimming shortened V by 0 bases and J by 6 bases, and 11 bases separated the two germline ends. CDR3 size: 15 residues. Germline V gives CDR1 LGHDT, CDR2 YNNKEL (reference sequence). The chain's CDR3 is CASSQEVGEAGELFF. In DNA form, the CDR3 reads TGTGCCAGCAGCCAAGAGGTCGGGGAGGCCGGGGAGCTGTTTTTT.

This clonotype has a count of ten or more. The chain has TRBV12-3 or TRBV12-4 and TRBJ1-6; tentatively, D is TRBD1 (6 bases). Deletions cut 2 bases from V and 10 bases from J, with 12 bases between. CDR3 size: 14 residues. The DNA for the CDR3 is TGTGCCAGCAGTTTAATGTGGGACAACTCACCCCTCCACTTT. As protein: CASSLMWDNSPLHF.

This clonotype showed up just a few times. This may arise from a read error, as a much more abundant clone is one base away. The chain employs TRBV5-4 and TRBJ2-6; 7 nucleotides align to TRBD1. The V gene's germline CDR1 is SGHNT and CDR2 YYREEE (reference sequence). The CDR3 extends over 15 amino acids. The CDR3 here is CSSSWDSSGANVLTF. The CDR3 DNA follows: TGTTCCAGCAGCTGGGACAGCTCTGGGGCCAACGTCCTGACTTTC.

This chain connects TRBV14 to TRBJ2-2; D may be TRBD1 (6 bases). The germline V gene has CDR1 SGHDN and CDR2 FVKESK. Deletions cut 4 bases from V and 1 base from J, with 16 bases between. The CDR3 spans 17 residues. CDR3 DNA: TGTGCCAGCAGCCCAGATGGGGGCTTGAGGAACACCGGGGAGCTGTTTTTT. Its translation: CASSPDGGLRNTGELFF.

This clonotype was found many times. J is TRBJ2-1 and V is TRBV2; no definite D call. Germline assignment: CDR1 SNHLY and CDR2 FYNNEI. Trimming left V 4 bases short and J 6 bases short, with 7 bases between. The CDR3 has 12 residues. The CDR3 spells CASSGPGNEQFF. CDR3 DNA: TGTGCCAGCAGTGGCCCAGGCAATGAGCAGTTCTTC.

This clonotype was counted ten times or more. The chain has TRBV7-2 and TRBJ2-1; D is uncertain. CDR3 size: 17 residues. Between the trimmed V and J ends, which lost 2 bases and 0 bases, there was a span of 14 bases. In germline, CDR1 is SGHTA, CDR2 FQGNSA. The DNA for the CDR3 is TGTGCCAGCAGCTTATTGTCAGGACGAAGCTCCTACAATGAGCAGTTCTTC. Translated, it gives CASSLLSGRSSYNEQFF.

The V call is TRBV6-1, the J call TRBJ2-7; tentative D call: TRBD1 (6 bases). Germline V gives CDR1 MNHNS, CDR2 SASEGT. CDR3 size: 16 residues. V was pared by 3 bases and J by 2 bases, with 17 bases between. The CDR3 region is CASSEGGGQDTYEQYV. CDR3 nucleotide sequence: TGTGCCAGCAGTGAGGGTGGGGGCCAAGATACCTACGAGCAGTACGTC.